The 7 T cell receptor beta chains given below trace back to one sample, sequenced in a study of T cells in Graves' hyperthyroidism and ophthalmopathy. RNA transcripts gave rise to amplified TCR beta CDR3 regions. Researchers ran a first-round RT-PCR on the TCR CDR3 using the HTBI primer set. One entry per CDR3 protein, called by TCRdb with MiXCR from the multiplex PCR reads. Among approximately 430,000 distinct CDR3 sequences listed, more than 15% were seen once. The sample taken for sequencing was blood. The origin of the receptors is a young woman with Graves' hyperthyroidism.

DNA of the CDR3: TGTGCCAGCTCACCACAGGGAGATGTACTGTATTTT. Its translation: CASSPQGDVLYF. The J gene is TRBJ2-3, the V gene TRBV18; possibly TRBD2 for D (5 bases). Looked up from germline, CDR1 is KGHSH and CDR2 is LQKENI. Deletions cut 1 base from V and 14 bases from J, with 13 bases between. The CDR3 has 12 amino acids.

On this clonotype itself: A much bigger clone sits one base away, suggesting this may be a read error. Because it lacks the conserved phenylalanine or tryptophan at the end, this CDR3 is likely a read error. The J gene is TRBJ2-5, the V gene TRBV7-2, with a possible D match to TRBD2 (6 bases). Germline CDR1 is SGHTA and CDR2 is FQGNSA. The V end was cut by 6 bases, the J end by 7 bases, with 18 bases between. The CDR3 contains 14 residues. As DNA, the CDR3 is TGTGCCAGCAGTAGTCAAATGGGGCGGGGGACCCAGTACCTC. Encoded protein: CASSSQMGRGTQYL.

This clonotype was seen repeatedly, ten times or more. The final CDR3 position lacks the conserved phenylalanine or tryptophan, pointing to a likely read error. The gene calls are TRBV18 and TRBJ2-7; D not resolved. V was clipped by 5 bases and J by 0 bases, with 11 bases between them. The germline V gene encodes CDR1 KGHSH and CDR2 LQKENI. There are 14 residues in the CDR3. Here the CDR3 reads CASSSGHSSYEQYL. CDR3 DNA: TGTGCCAGCTCATCTGGTCACAGCTCCTACGAGCAGTACCTC.

The chain has TRBV7-3 and TRBJ1-4; D unclear. V lost 2 bases and J 5 bases, leaving 12 bases between the germline ends. The CDR3 contains 15 residues. Germline CDR1 SGHTA, CDR2 FQGTGA. CDR3 coding DNA: TGTGCCAGCAGCTTATCGGGTGGGGTAAATGAAAAACTGTTTTTT. Protein: CASSLSGGVNEKLFF.

This clonotype has a count of ten or more. This sequence joins TRBV12-3 or TRBV12-4 and TRBJ2-5; 10 nucleotides align to TRBD1. This CDR3 is built from 14 residues. Trimming at V came to 5 bases and at J to 5 bases, leaving 5 bases not matched to a gene. CDR3 nucleotide sequence: TGTGCCAGCAGTCCGGGACAGGGGAAGGAGACCCAGTACTTC. This encodes CASSPGQGKETQYF.

The V call is TRBV20-1, the J call TRBJ2-3; no firm D call. This CDR3 has 15 amino acids. Germline CDR1 and CDR2: DFQATT and SNEGSKA (reference sequence). V dropped 3 bases and J dropped 3 bases, with 16 bases sitting between them. The CDR3 region has the DNA TGCAGTGCTAGTGAGGTAGCAAGAACGACAGATACGCAGTATTTT. It is translated as CSASEVARTTDTQYF.

This clonotype showed up just a few times. It may be a read error: a sequence one base away is much more abundant. This chain uses TRBV5-1 with TRBJ2-7; 8 bases line up with TRBD2. CDR3 length: 13 amino acids. CDR1 is SGHRS, CDR2 YFSETQ, per germline. Written as DNA, the CDR3 is TGCGCCGGCAGCAACGGGGGGGCCTACGAGCAGTACTTC. This translates into CAGSNGGAYEQYF. The full variable domain, completed using reference TRBV5-1 and TRBJ2-7, is KAGVTQTPRYLIKTRGQQVTLSCSPISGHRSVSWYQQTPGQGLQFLFEYFSETQRNKGNFPGRFSGRQFSNSRSEMNVSTLELGDSALYLCAGSNGGAYEQYFGPGTRLTVT.